The 19 T cell receptor beta chains below all came from one sample that was sequenced in a study of blood T cell repertoires in COVID-19 (dated by TCRdb to between 2020 and 2021). Libraries were built with the immunoSEQ multiplex PCR assay. Drawn from immuneACCESS, this table holds only the in-frame rearrangements with V and J called that TCRdb kept. Clones are partly lost; checked studies trace under half to an unresolved V gene and leave the rest unexplained. Across this sample there are 110,000 to 150,000 clones, with 75% to 85% seen only once. 5% of the sample goes to the ten largest clones. Input material: peripheral blood. The receptors were sampled from a woman between 50 and 59 years old with acute or convalescent COVID-19.

The genes are TRBV5-1 and TRBJ2-7; 8 nucleotides align to TRBD2. This CDR3 is built from 15 residues. From germline, CDR1 is SGHRS and CDR2 YFSETQ. V was pared by 1 base and J by 0 bases, with 3 bases of the junction left unmatched. CDR3 region: CASSLFSGVSYEQYF. In DNA form, the CDR3 reads TGCGCCAGCAGCTTGTTTAGCGGGGTCTCCTACGAGCAGTACTTC.

This clone appeared once. The J gene is TRBJ1-4, the V gene TRBV19; D remains unclear. Trimming shortened V by 5 bases and J by 8 bases, and 21 bases separated the two germline ends. The germline V gene encodes CDR1 LNHDA and CDR2 SQIVND (reference sequence). The CDR3 covers 16 residues. CDR3 region: CASSPFRAGGIEKLFF. The DNA for the CDR3 is TGTGCCAGTAGTCCGTTCCGGGCCGGAGGGATAGAAAAACTGTTTTTT.

The J gene is TRBJ2-7, the V gene TRBV19; no firm D call. Looked up from germline, CDR1 is LNHDA and CDR2 is SQIVND (reference sequence). Trimming pared 4 bases from V and 0 bases from J, leaving 10 bases between. This CDR3 has 14 amino acids. The CDR3 bases are TGTGCCAGTAGTAAGATCAGAAACTCCTACGAGCAGTACTTC. It codes for CASSKIRNSYEQYF.

The rearrangement links TRBV5-1 to TRBJ1-4; D gene ambiguous. Trimming cost V 0 bases and J 5 bases, with 5 bases left between them. CDR3 size: 13 residues. CDR1 SGHRS and CDR2 YFSETQ come from the germline V gene. The chain's CDR3 is CASSLAGNEKLFF. The CDR3 DNA follows: TGCGCCAGCAGCTTGGCGGGGAATGAAAAACTGTTTTTT.

In its sample, this clone was seen a few times. The chain is built from TRBV19 and TRBJ1-1; D not certain. Germline-derived CDR1 and CDR2 are LNHDA and SQIVND (reference sequence). This CDR3 has 11 amino acids. Between the trimmed V and J ends, which lost 7 bases and 10 bases, there was a span of 13 bases. The CDR3 sequence is CASNQALGAFF. The CDR3 nucleotides are TGTGCCAGTAACCAGGCTCTTGGAGCTTTCTTT.

The rearrangement joins TRBV6-2 or TRBV6-3 to TRBJ1-2, with a possible D match to TRBD1 (5 bases). The germline CDR1 and CDR2 sequences are MNHEY and SVGEGT. The CDR3 runs to 15 residues. V dropped 6 bases and J dropped 8 bases, with 22 bases sitting between them. The CDR3 sequence is CASSLRGGTPRGYTF. CDR3 nucleotide sequence: TGTGCCAGCAGCCTGAGGGGAGGAACGCCGCGGGGCTACACCTTC.

The V gene is TRBV4-3, the J gene TRBJ1-4; no clear D gene. Deletions cut 1 base from V and 6 bases from J, with 12 bases between. Germline loops: CDR1 LGHNA, CDR2 YSLEER. The CDR3 totals 15 residues. Here the CDR3 DNA reads TGCGCCAGCAGCCAAGGAATAACTCGAGATGAAAAACTGTTTTTT. It is translated as CASSQGITRDEKLFF.

This rearrangement joins TRBV9 to TRBJ1-1, with TRBD1 matching 7 bases. Germline CDR1 is SGDLS and CDR2 is YYNGEE. Germline trimming cut 4 bases from V and 0 bases from J; bases unmatched to any gene: 9. The CDR3 runs to 16 residues. This chain's CDR3 is CASSMSPGQMNTEAFF. Here the CDR3 DNA reads TGTGCCAGCAGCATGTCCCCGGGACAGATGAACACTGAAGCTTTCTTT.

The rearrangement uses TRBV13 and TRBJ2-3, with 7 bases lining up with TRBD2. Per the germline V gene, CDR1 is PRHDT and CDR2 is FYEKMQ (reference sequence). The V and J ends lost 5 bases and 1 base, in that order; junction bases with no gene match: 6. CDR3 length equals 15 residues. The CDR3 DNA reads TGTGCCAGCAGCCTAATGGCGGGGGGCACAGATACGCAGTATTTT. This sequence encodes CASSLMAGGTDTQYF.

V is TRBV4-1 and J is TRBJ1-4, with 7 bases matching TRBD1. CDR1 and CDR2 (germline): MGHRA, YSYEKL. With V trimmed by 5 bases and J by 4 bases, 10 bases remained unmatched. The CDR3 is 16 amino acids. CDR3 DNA: TGCGCCAGCAGCTCCCACGGTCGGGACAGTAATGAAAAACTGTTTTTT. Amino acids: CASSSHGRDSNEKLFF.

The table lists this clone with a few counts. The chain has TRBV27 and TRBJ2-2; 9 bases match TRBD1. Germline assignment: CDR1 MNHEY and CDR2 SMNVEV (reference sequence). CDR3 length: 17 amino acids. V lost 6 bases to trimming and J lost 2 bases; unmatched junction nucleotides: 10. DNA of the CDR3: TGTGCCAGCAGACTTCGTCCGGGACAGGGCAACACCGGGGAGCTGTTTTTT. Amino acid sequence: CASRLRPGQGNTGELFF.

V usage is TRBV3-1 (or the pseudogene TRBV3-2) and J usage is TRBJ2-7; the D gene is possibly TRBD1 (6 bases). The CDR3 loop spans 16 amino acids. With 0 bases removed from V and 3 bases from J, the gap between germline ends came to 15 bases. CDR1 and CDR2 from the germline V gene are LGHDT and YNNKEL (reference sequence). CDR3 loop: CASSQESGALGYEQYF. CDR3 sequence (DNA): TGTGCCAGCAGCCAAGAGTCAGGGGCTCTAGGCTACGAGCAGTACTTC.

This clone has more than one count but fewer than ten. Here the CDR3 reads CASRDIGGGTDTQYF. CDR3 DNA: TGTGCCAGCAGGGACATAGGAGGGGGCACAGATACGCAGTATTTT. The gene calls are TRBV6-5 and TRBJ2-3, with a tentative D call TRBD2 (6 bases). This CDR3 is built from 15 residues. Trimming shortened V by 6 bases and J by 1 base, and 14 bases separated the two germline ends. CDR1 and CDR2 from the germline V gene are MNHEY and SVGAGI.

The gene calls are TRBV6-5 and TRBJ1-5, with D uncertain. The V end lost 2 bases, the J end lost 2 bases, and 7 bases lay between the germline ends. CDR3 length: 14 amino acids. Germline loops: CDR1 MNHEY, CDR2 SVGAGI. Here the CDR3 DNA reads TGTGCCAGCAGTTACGTGTCGGGCAATCAGCCCCAGCATTTT. Translated: CASSYVSGNQPQHF.

This chain links TRBV6-2 or TRBV6-3 with TRBJ1-6, with 10 bases matching TRBD1. Germline V gives CDR1 MNHEY, CDR2 SVGEGT. The CDR3 loop spans 15 amino acids. Unmatched junction bases numbered 3, after V lost 5 bases and J lost 5 bases. The CDR3 DNA follows: TGTGCCAGCAGTCGACAGGGGGCTCATAATTCACCCCTCCACTTT. Its protein product is CASSRQGAHNSPLHF.

The chain couples TRBV3-1 (or the pseudogene TRBV3-2) to TRBJ1-2; 10 bases are shared with TRBD1. Germline-derived CDR1 and CDR2 are LGHDT and YNNKEL (reference sequence). V lost 7 bases, J lost 0 bases, and 8 bases stayed unmatched. This CDR3 is built from 16 residues. In DNA form, the CDR3 reads TGTGCCAGCACCGATACGGGACAGGGGACTAACTATGGCTACACCTTC. The encoded protein is CASTDTGQGTNYGYTF.

The V and J genes are TRBV6-5 and TRBJ1-5; 7 nucleotides agree with TRBD1. CDR3 length equals 14 residues. Germline assignment: CDR1 MNHEY and CDR2 SVGAGI. With V trimmed by 6 bases and J by 7 bases, 9 bases remained unmatched. CDR3 region: CASRRDREGQPQHF. Here the CDR3 DNA reads TGTGCCAGCAGGCGAGACAGGGAAGGCCAGCCCCAGCATTTT.

This chain links TRBV5-6 with TRBJ1-2, with D unclear. Looked up from germline, CDR1 is SGHDT and CDR2 is YYEEEE. Deletions cut 9 bases from V and 1 base from J, with 28 bases between. This CDR3 has 18 amino acids. The CDR3 region has the DNA TGTGCCACCAACCCCAGAGCGGGTTCCAGGATCGGTAACTATGGCTACACCTTC. Translation gives CATNPRAGSRIGNYGYTF.

This chain's CDR3 is CASSLSGALHF. The CDR3 DNA reads TGTGCCAGCAGCTTATCAGGGGCCCTCCACTTT. This chain joins TRBV11-2 and TRBJ1-6; D might be TRBD1 (6 bases). There are 11 residues in the CDR3. Germline CDR1 SGHAT, CDR2 FQNNGV. V gave up 2 bases and J gave up 14 bases, with 7 bases separating them.